This T cell receptor (beta chain) was sequenced during a study of shared clonotypes between healthy human individuals. General observations from the study: Non-shared clonotypes showed lower generation probabilities than clonotypes common to all four donors.

To note about this clone: No antigen is known for it.

Sequencing used immunoSEQ multiplex PCR; TCRdb keeps in-frame clones, though not all of them. The sample holds roughly 1.5 million clones, around 98% seen once. The CDR3 has 13 amino acids. The V and J ends lost 5 bases and 5 bases respectively, with 12 bases between them. From germline, CDR1 is SNHLY and CDR2 FYNNEI. Sequencing used naive CD4+ T cells sorted from blood. The subset is: CD45RA+ positively selected. This TCR came from a man under 40 in good health. The chain is built from TRBV2 and TRBJ2-5; maybe TRBD1 (6 bases). CDR3: CASSRGRGETQYF. The DNA for the CDR3 is TGTGCCAGCAGTAGGGGCAGGGGTGAGACCCAGTACTTC.